This T cell receptor (beta chain) derives from a study of blood T cell repertoires in COVID-19. Looking at the study overall: From the United States, Italy and Spain came samples of acute and convalescent COVID-19. PBMCs, B-cell-depleted T cells, or T cells were the source of the cDNA or gDNA that made up the material.

The CDR3 covers 17 residues. Germline values: CDR1 LGHNA, CDR2 YSLEER. Trimming took 0 bases from V and 4 from J; bases not matched to a gene: 6. The authors' processing: Estimates of nucleated cell counts were drawn from the amplification of reference gene primers. Sequenced by immunoSEQ multiplex PCR; TCRdb stores in-frame clones only, minus some. From that table come the V and J calls and clone size; the DNA was used to work out D and trimming. The sample has approximately 200,000 clones, 80% to 90% seen once. The clonotype was recovered from a man in his sixties with acute or convalescent COVID-19. J is TRBJ1-2 and V is TRBV4-3; 12 nucleotides align to TRBD1. The specimen was peripheral blood. This CDR3 reads CASSQDLGTGGSYGYTF. The CDR3 coding sequence is TGCGCCAGCAGCCAAGATCTCGGGACAGGGGGCAGCTATGGCTACACCTTC.